This T cell receptor beta chain derives from a study of T-cell reconstitution after alpha-beta-depleted transplantation in children. The authors prepared the TCRbeta library with unique molecular identifiers. MiXCR, run by TCRdb on the PCR reads, gives a single entry per CDR3 protein. Among hundreds of thousands of distinct CDR3 sequences listed, roughly 15% were seen once. There are 16 residues in the CDR3. The J segment lost 6 bases and the V segment lost 1 base, leaving 10 bases of the junction unmatched. Germline CDR1 is SGHTA and CDR2 is FQGNSA. J is TRBJ2-3 and V is TRBV7-2, with 7 bases matching TRBD2. The sequence was collected from a human donor who donated a stem cell graft to a child with acute myeloid leukemia. The input for sequencing was PBMCs from the stem cell graft donor, taken from the stem cell graft. The CDR3 protein is CASSLVLRAGDDTQYF. In nucleotides, the CDR3 is TGTGCCAGCAGCTTAGTACTAAGGGCGGGGGACGATACGCAGTATTTT.